This TCR beta chain was identified during a study of blood T cells in healthy people across ages. Study findings and constraints: Nothing was known about donor CMV status, and this possibly confounded expanded clonotype changes.

This clonotype was counted at least ten times. Antigen specificity is unknown. J gave up 0 bases and V 6 bases, and 6 bases lay outside the gene matches. The CDR3 loop spans 17 amino acids. Primed by a sample-barcoded 5' primer and a J-beta primer mix, a second PCR proceeded for roughly 6 to 12 cycles. One entry per CDR3 protein, called by TCRdb with MiXCR from the 5' RACE reads. The repertoire has approximately 800,000 distinct CDR3 sequences, roughly 26% of them found once; the top ten carry over 2.5%. The sample was also linked to a second study, of T cells of mothers and their children. That work adds: There were over 9 million TCR beta CDR3 reads from each mother and about 3 million from each child.

The chain carries TRBV12-3 or TRBV12-4 and TRBJ2-2, with 11 bases aligning to TRBD2. Material: blood. This receptor was taken from a boy younger than 18 in good health. CDR3 in DNA: TGTGCCAGCAGACCCTCTAGCGGGGGGTCGAACACCGGGGAGCTGTTTTTT. Its protein is CASRPSSGGSNTGELFF.